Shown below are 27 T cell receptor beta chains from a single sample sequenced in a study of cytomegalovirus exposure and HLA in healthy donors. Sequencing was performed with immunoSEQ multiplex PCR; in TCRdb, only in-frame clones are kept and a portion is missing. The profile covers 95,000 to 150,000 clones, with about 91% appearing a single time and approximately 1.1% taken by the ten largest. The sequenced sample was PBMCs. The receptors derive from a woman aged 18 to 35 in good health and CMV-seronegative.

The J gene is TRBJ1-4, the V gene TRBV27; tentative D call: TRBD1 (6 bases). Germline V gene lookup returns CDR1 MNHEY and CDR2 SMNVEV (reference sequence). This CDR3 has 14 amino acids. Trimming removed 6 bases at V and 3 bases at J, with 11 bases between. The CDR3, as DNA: TGTGCCAGCAGGTCAGGGGTGGCTAATGAAAAACTGTTTTTT. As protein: CASRSGVANEKLFF. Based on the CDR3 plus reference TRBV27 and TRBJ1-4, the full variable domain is EAQVTQNPRYLITVTGKKLTVTCSQNMNHEYMSWYRQDPGLGLRQIYYSMNVEVTDKGDVPEGYKVSRKEKRNFPLILESPSPNQTSLYFCASRSGVANEKLFFGSGTQLSVL.

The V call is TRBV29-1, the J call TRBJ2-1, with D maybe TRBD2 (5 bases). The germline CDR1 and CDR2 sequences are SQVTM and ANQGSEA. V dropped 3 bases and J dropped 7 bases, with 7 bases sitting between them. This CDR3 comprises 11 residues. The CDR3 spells CSVERVNEQFF. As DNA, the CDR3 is TGCAGCGTTGAGAGGGTTAATGAGCAGTTCTTC.

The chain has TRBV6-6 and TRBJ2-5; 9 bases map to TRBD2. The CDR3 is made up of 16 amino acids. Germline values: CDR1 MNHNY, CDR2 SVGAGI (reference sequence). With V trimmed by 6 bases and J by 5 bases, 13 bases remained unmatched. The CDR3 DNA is TGTGCCAGCAGAACCCGGGCGGGGGGGCGCTGGGAGACCCAGTACTTC. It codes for CASRTRAGGRWETQYF.

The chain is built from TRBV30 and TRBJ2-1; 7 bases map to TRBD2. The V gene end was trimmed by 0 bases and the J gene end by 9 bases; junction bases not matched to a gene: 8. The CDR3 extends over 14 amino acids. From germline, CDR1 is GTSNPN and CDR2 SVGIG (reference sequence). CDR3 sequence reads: CAWSVGRESAEQFF. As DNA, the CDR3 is TGTGCCTGGAGTGTAGGGCGGGAGAGCGCTGAGCAGTTCTTC.

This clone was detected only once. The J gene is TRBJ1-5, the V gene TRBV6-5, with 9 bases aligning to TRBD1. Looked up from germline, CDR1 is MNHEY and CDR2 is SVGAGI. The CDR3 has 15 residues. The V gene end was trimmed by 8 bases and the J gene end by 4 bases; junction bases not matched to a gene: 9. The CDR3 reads CASALGQGFNQPQHF. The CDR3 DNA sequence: TGTGCCAGCGCCCTCGGACAGGGGTTTAATCAGCCCCAGCATTTT.

CDR3 DNA: TGTGCCAGCAGTCCCAGTCCGGGTAATCAGCCCCAGCATTTT. It is translated as CASSPSPGNQPQHF. The V call is TRBV6-5, the J call TRBJ1-5; D gene uncertain. This CDR3 is built from 14 residues. Deletions cut 5 bases from V and 4 bases from J, with 12 bases between. Germline V gives CDR1 MNHEY, CDR2 SVGAGI.

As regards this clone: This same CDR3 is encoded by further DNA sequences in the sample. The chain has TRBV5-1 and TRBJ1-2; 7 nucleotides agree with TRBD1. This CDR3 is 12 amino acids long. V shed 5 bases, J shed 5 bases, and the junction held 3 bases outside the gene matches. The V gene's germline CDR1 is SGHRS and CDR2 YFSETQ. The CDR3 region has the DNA TGCGCCAGCAGTTTACAGGGGTATGGCTACACCTTC. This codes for CASSLQGYGYTF.

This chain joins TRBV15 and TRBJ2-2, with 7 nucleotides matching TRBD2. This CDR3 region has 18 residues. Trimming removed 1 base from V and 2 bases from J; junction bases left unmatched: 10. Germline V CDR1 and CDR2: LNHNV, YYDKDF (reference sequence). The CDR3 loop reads CATSRGHGGGINTGELFF. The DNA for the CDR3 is TGTGCCACCAGCAGAGGGCACGGCGGGGGTATAAACACCGGGGAGCTGTTTTTT.

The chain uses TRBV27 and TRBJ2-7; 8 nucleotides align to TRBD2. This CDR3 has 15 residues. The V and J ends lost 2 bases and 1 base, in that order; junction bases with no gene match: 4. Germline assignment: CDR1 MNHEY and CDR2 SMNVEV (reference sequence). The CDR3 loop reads CASSLVREDSYEQYF. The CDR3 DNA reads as TGTGCCAGCAGTTTAGTGCGGGAGGATTCCTACGAGCAGTACTTC.

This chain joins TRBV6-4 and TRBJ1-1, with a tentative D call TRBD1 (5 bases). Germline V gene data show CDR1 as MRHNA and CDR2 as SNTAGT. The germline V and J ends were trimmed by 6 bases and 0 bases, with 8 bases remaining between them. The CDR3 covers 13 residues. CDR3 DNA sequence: TGTGCCAGCAGGGCAGGGATGAACACTGAAGCTTTCTTT. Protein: CASRAGMNTEAFF.

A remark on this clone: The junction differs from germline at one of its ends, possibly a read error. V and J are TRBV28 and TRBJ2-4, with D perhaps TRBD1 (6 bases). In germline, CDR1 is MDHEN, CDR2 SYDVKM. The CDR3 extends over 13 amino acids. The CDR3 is CGSLEGDKNIQYF. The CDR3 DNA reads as TGTGGCAGCCTAGAGGGGGACAAAAACATTCAGTACTTC. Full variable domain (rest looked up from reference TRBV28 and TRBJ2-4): DVKVTQSSRYLVKRTGEKVFLECVQDMDHENMFWYRQDPGLGLRLIYFSYDVKMKEKGDIPEGYSVSREKKERFSLILESASTNQTSMYLCGSLEGDKNIQYFGAGTRLSVL.

CDR3 sequence: CASSAGVYGKLFF. The CDR3, as DNA: TGTGCCAGCAGCGCCGGGGTTTATGGAAAACTGTTTTTT. The gene calls are TRBV11-2 and TRBJ1-4; D unresolved. The CDR3 has 13 residues. Germline V gene data show CDR1 as SGHAT and CDR2 as FQNNGV. The V gene lost 5 bases and the J gene lost 10 bases, with 14 bases spanning the gap.

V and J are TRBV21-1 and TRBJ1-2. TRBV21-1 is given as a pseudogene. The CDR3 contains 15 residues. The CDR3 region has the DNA TGTGCCAGCAGCAAATCGGGGACTCCCGGGAATGGCTACACCTTC. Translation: CASSKSGTPGNGYTF.

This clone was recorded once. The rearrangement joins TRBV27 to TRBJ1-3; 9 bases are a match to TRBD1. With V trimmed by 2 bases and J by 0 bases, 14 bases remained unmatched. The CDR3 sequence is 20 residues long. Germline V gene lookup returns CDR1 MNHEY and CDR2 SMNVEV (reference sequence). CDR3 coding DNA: TGTGCCAGCAGTTTAAACCCGACAGGGGGACCCTACAACTCTGGAAACACCATATATTTT. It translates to CASSLNPTGGPYNSGNTIYF.

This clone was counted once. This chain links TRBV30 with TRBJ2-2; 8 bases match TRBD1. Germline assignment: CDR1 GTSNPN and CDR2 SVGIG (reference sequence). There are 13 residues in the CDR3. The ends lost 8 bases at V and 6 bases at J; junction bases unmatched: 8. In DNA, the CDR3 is TGTGCCCACGGACAGGGTATGGCCGGGGAGCTGTTTTTT. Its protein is CAHGQGMAGELFF.

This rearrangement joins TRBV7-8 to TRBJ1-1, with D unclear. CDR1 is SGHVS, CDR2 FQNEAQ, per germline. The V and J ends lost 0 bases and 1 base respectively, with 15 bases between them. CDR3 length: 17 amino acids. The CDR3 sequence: CASSLAPPDSGNTEAFF. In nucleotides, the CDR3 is TGTGCCAGCAGCTTAGCCCCACCGGACTCTGGGAACACTGAAGCTTTCTTT.

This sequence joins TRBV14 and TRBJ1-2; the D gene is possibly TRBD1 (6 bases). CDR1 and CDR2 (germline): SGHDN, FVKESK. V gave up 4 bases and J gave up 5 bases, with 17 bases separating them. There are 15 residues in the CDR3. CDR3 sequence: CASSRTRGIGYGYTF. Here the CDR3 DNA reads TGTGCCAGCAGCCGAACAAGGGGGATTGGATATGGCTACACCTTC. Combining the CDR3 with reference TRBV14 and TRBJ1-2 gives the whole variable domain EAGVTQFPSHSVIEKGQTVTLRCDPISGHDNLYWYRRVMGKEIKFLLHFVKESKQDESGMPNNRFLAERTGGTYSTLKVQPAELEDSGVYFCASSRTRGIGYGYTFGSGTRLTVV.

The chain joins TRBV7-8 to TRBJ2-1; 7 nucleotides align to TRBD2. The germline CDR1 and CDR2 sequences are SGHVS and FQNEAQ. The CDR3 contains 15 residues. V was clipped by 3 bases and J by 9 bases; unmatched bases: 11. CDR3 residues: CASSFRTRGGSEQFF. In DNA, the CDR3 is TGTGCCAGCAGCTTTCGGACTAGGGGTGGTAGTGAGCAGTTCTTC.

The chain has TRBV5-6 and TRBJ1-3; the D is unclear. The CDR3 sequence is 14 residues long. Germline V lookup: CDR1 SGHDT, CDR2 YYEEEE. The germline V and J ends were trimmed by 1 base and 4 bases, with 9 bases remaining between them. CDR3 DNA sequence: TGTGCCAGCAGCTTGTATTATCCGGGAAACACCATATATTTT. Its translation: CASSLYYPGNTIYF.

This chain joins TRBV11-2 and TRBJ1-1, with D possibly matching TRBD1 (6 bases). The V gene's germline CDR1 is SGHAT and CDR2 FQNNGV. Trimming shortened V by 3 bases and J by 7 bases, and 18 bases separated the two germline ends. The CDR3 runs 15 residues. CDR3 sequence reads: CASSFILGGDNEAFF. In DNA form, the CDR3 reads TGTGCCAGCAGCTTCATTCTTGGTGGGGACAATGAAGCTTTCTTT.

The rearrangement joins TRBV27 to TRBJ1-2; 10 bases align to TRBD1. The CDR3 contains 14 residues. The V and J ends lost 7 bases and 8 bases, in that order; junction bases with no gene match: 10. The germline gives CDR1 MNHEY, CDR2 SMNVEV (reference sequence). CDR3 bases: TGTGCCAGCACAAGACAGGGGGCCATCGAGGGCTACACCTTC. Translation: CASTRQGAIEGYTF.

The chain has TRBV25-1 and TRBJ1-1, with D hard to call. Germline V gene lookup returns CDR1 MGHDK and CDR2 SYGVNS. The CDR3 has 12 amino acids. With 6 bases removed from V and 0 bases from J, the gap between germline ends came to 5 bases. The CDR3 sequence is CASSRMNTEAFF. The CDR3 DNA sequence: TGTGCCAGCAGCCGTATGAACACTGAAGCTTTCTTT.

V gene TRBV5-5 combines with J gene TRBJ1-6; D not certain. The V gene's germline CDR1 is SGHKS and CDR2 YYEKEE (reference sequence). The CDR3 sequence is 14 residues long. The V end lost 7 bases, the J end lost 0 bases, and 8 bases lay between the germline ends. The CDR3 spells CASYGSSYNSPLHF. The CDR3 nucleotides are TGTGCCAGCTACGGTAGCTCCTATAATTCACCCCTCCACTTT.

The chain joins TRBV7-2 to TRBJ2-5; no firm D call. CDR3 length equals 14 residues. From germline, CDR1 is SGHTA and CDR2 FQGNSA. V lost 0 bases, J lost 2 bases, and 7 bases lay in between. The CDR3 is CASSLALTQETQYF. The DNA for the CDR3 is TGTGCCAGCAGCTTAGCGCTTACACAAGAGACCCAGTACTTC.

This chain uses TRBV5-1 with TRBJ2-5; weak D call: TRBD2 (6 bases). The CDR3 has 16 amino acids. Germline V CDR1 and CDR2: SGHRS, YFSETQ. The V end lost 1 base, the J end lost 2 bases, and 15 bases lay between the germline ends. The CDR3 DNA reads TGCGCCAGCAGCTTGTCCGGGACTGGCATTCAAGAGACCCAGTACTTC. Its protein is CASSLSGTGIQETQYF. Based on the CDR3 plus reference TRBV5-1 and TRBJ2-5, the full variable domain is KAGVTQTPRYLIKTRGQQVTLSCSPISGHRSVSWYQQTPGQGLQFLFEYFSETQRNKGNFPGRFSGRQFSNSRSEMNVSTLELGDSALYLCASSLSGTGIQETQYFGPGTRLLVL.

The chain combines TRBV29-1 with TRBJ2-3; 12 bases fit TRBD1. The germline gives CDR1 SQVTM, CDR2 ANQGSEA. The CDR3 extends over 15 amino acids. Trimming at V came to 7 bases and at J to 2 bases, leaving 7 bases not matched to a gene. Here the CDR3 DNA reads TGCAGCGCCCGCCGGGACAGGGGGCCCACAGATACGCAGTATTTT. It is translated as CSARRDRGPTDTQYF.

CDR3 coding DNA: TGTGCCAGCAGCGTAGAGGGGGCATGGGGGATGAACACTGAAGCTTTCTTT. Translation: CASSVEGAWGMNTEAFF. The chain has TRBV9 and TRBJ1-1; 7 positions agree with TRBD1. Trimming at V came to 0 bases and at J to 0 bases, leaving 8 bases not matched to a gene. CDR3 length: 17 amino acids. Germline V gene data show CDR1 as SGDLS and CDR2 as YYNGEE.